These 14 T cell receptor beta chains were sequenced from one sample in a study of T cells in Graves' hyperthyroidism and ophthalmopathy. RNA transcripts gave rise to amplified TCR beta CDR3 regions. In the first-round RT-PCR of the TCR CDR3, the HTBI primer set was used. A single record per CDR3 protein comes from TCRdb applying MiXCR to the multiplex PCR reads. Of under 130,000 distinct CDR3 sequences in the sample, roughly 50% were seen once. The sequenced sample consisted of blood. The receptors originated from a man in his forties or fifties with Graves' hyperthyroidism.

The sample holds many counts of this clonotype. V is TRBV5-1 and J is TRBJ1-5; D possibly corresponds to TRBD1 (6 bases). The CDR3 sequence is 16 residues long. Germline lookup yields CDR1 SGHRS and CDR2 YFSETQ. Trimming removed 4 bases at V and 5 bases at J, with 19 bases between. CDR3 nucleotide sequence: TGCGCCAGCAGCCCACGGGGAGGGGGACCTTATCAGCCCCAGCATTTT. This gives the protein CASSPRGGGPYQPQHF.

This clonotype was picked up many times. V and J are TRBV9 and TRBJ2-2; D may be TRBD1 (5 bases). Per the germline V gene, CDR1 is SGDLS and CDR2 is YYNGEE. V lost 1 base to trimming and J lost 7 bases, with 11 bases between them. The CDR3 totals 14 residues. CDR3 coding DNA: TGTGCCAGCAGCGTAAGCCAGGGATTCGGGGAGCTGTTTTTT. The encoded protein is CASSVSQGFGELFF.

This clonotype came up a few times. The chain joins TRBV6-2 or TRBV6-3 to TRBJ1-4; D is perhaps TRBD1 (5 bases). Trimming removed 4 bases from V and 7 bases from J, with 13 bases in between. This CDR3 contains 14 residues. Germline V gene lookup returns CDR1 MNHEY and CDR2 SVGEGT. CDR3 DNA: TGTGCCAGCAGTTCGGTCAGGGAGATTGAAAAACTGTTTTTT. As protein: CASSSVREIEKLFF.

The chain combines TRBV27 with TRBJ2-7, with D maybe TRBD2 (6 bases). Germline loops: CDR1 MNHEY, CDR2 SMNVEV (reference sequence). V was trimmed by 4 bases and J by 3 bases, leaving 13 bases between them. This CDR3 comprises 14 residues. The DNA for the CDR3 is TGTGCCAGCAGTTCTTCAACCGGGGGCTACGAGCAGTACTTC. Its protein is CASSSSTGGYEQYF.

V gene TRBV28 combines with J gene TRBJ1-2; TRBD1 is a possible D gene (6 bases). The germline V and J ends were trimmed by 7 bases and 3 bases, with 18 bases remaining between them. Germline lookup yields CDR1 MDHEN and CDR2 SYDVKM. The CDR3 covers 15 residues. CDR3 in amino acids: CASTDARGGDYGYTF. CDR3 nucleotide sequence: TGTGCCAGCACCGATGCTAGGGGGGGCGACTATGGCTACACCTTC.

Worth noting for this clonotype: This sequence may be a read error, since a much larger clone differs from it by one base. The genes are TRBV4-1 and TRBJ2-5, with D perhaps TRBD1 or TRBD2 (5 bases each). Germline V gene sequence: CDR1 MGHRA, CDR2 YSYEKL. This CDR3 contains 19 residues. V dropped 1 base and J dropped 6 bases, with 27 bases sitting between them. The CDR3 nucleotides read TGCGCCAGCAGCCAAGCCTTCCTTTTCGGCGGGCAGGGTAGAAAGACCCAGTACTTC. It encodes CASSQAFLFGGQGRKTQYF.

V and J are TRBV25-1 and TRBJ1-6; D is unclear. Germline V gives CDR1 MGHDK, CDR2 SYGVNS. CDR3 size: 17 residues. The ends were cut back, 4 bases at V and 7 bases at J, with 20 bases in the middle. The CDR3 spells CASSATGTDLDNSPLHF. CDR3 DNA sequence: TGTGCCAGCAGTGCTACCGGTACGGACTTAGACAATTCACCCCTCCACTTT.

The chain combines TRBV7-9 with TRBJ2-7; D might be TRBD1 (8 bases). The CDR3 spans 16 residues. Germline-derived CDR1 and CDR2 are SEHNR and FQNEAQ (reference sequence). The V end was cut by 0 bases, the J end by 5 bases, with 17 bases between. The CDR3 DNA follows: TGTGCCAGCAGCTTAGCGGGAGGGGACAGGAGCCACGAGCAGTACTTC. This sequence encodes CASSLAGGDRSHEQYF.

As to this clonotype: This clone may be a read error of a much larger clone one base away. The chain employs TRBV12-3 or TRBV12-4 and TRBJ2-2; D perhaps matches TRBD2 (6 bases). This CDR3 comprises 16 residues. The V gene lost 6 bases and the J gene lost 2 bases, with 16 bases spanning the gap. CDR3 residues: CASRFRRGLNTGELFF. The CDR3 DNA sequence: TGTGCCAGCAGGTTCAGGAGGGGCCTTAACACCGGGGAGCTGTTTTTT.

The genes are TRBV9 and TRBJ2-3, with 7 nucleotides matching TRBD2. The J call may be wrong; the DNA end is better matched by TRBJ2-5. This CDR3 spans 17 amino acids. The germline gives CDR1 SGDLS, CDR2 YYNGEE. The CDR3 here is CASSVVLRGGRVETQYF. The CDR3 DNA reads TGTGCCAGCAGCGTAGTTTTAAGGGGCGGGAGAGTAGAGACCCAGTACTTC.

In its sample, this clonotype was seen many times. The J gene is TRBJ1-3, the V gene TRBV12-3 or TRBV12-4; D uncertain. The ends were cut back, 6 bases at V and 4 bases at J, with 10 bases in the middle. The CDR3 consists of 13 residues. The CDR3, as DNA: TGTGCCAGCAGCACCGGTCCAGGAAACACCATATATTTT. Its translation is CASSTGPGNTIYF.

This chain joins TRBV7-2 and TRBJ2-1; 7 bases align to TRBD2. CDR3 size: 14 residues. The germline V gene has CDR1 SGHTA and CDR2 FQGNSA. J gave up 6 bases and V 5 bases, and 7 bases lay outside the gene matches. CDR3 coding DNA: TGTGCCAGCAGCACACGACTAGCTGGCAATGAGCAGTTCTTC. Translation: CASSTRLAGNEQFF.

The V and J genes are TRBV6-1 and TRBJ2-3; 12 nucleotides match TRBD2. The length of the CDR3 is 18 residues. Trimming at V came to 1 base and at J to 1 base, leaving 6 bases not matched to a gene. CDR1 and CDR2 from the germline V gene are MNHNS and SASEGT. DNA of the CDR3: TGTGCCAGCAGTGAAGTAGCTAGCGGGGGGGGTGGCACAGATACGCAGTATTTT. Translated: CASSEVASGGGGTDTQYF.

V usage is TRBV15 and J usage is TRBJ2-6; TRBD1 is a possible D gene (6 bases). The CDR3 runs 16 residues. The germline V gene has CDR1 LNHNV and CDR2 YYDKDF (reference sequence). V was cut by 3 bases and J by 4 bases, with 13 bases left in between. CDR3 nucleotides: TGTGCCACCAGCAGTTCCAGGGGATCGGGGGCCAACGTCCTGACTTTC. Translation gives CATSSSRGSGANVLTF.